This TCR beta chain appears in the sequencing data of a study of blood T cell repertoires in COVID-19. Study context: Samples of COVID-19 (acute and convalescent) were obtained from the United States, Italy and Spain.

Two negative PCRs, clearance, or symptom resolution were required of recovered Cohort 3 donors. TCRdb keeps only in-frame clones here, not all; method: immunoSEQ multiplex PCR. The repertoire holds 180,000 or so clones, with approximately 82% as singletons. Sequenced sample: PBMCs or T cells enriched from blood (not recorded which). This receptor was identified in a man between 50 and 59 years old who had recovered from COVID-19.

CDR3 DNA sequence: TGTGCCAGCAGCCACCTGTGGAGGGTGAACACTGAAGCTTTCTTT. It specifies CASSHLWRVNTEAFF. The chain combines TRBV3-1 (or the pseudogene TRBV3-2) with TRBJ1-1, with unresolved D. The CDR3 has 15 amino acids. Germline CDR1 LGHDT, CDR2 YNNKEL (reference sequence). V was cut by 3 bases and J by 0 bases, with 11 bases left in between.